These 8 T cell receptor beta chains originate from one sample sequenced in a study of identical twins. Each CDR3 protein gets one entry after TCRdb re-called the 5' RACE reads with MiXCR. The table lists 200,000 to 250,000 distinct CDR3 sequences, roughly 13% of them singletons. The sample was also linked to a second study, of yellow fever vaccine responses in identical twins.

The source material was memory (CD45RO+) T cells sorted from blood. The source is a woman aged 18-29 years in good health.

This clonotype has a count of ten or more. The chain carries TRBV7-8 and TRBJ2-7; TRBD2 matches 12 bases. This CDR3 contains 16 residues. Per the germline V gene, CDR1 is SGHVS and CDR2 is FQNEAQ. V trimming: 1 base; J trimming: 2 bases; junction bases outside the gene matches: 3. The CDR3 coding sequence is TGTGCCAGCAGCTTAGGGACTAGCGGGAAGCCCTACGAGCAGTACTTC. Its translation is CASSLGTSGKPYEQYF.

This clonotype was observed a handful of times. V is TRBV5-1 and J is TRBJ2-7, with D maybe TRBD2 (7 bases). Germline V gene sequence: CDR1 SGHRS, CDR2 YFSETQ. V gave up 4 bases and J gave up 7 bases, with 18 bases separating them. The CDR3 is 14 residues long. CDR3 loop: CASSPGGYPPEQYF. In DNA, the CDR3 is TGCGCCAGCAGCCCGGGGGGCTACCCCCCTGAGCAGTACTTC.

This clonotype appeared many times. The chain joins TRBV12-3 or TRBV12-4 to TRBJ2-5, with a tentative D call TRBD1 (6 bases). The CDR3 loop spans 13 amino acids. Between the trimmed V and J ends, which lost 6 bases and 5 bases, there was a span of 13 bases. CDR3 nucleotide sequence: TGTGCCAGCAGGGACAGCAACTTGGAGACCCAGTACTTC. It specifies CASRDSNLETQYF.

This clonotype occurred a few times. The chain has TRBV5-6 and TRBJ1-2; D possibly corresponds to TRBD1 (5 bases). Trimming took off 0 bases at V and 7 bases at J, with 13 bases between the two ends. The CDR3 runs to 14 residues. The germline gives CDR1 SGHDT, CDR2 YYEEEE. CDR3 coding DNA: TGTGCCAGCAGCTTGGTAGGGGAAGCACGTGGCTACACCTTC. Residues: CASSLVGEARGYTF.

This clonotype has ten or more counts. The chain's CDR3 is CASSYSRQSAVGNTEAFF. The CDR3 region has the DNA TGTGCCAGCAGTTACTCGAGGCAGTCAGCGGTAGGGAACACTGAAGCTTTCTTT. The rearrangement uses TRBV6-5 and TRBJ1-1; D remains unclear. Germline V gene lookup returns CDR1 MNHEY and CDR2 SVGAGI. This CDR3 has 18 residues. With 0 bases removed from V and 1 base from J, the gap between germline ends came to 18 bases.

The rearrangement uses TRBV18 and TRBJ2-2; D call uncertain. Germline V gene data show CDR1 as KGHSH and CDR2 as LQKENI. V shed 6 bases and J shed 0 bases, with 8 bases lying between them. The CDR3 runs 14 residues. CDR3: CASSRGANTGELFF. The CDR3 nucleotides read TGTGCCAGCTCCCGTGGAGCGAACACCGGGGAGCTGTTTTTT.

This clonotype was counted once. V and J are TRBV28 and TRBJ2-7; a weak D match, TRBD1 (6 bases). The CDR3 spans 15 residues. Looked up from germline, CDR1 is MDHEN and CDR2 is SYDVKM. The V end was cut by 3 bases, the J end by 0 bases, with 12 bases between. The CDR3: CASSFGAGDSYEQYF. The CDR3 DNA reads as TGTGCCAGCAGTTTCGGGGCAGGGGACTCCTACGAGCAGTACTTC.

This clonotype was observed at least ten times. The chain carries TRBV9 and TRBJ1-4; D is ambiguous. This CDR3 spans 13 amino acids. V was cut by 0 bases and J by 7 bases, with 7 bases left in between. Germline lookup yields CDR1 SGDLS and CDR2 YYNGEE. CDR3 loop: CASSVGVGEKLFF. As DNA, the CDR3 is TGTGCCAGCAGCGTAGGGGTGGGTGAAAAACTGTTTTTT.